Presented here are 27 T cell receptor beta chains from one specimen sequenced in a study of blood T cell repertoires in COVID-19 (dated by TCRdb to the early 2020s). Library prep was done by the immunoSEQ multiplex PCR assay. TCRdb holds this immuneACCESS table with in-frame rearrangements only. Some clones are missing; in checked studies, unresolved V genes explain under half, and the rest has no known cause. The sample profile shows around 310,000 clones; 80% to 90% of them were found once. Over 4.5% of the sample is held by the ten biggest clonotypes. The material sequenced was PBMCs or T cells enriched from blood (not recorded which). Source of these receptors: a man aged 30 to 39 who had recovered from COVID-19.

The CDR3 reads CASSRQGDYGYTF. The CDR3 DNA reads as TGTGCCAGCAGTCGACAGGGTGACTATGGCTACACCTTC. The V and J genes are TRBV28 and TRBJ1-2; 7 nucleotides match TRBD1. Germline assignment: CDR1 MDHEN and CDR2 SYDVKM. Trimming at V came to 5 bases and at J to 3 bases, leaving 3 bases not matched to a gene. CDR3 length equals 13 residues.

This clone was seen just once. This chain's CDR3 is CASSQGTSASQETQYF. The CDR3 DNA is TGTGCCAGCAGCCAAGGGACTAGCGCCAGCCAGGAGACCCAGTACTTC. The chain has TRBV3-1 (or the pseudogene TRBV3-2) and TRBJ2-5; TRBD2 matches at 9 bases. The V gene end was trimmed by 1 base and the J gene end by 5 bases; junction bases not matched to a gene: 8. The CDR3 length is 16 residues. Germline V gene lookup returns CDR1 LGHDT and CDR2 YNNKEL (reference sequence).

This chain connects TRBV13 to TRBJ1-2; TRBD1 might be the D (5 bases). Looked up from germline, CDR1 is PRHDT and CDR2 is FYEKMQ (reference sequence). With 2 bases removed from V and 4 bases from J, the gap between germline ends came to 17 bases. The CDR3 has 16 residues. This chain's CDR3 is CASSLSGRELFYGYTF. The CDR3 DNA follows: TGTGCCAGCAGCTTAAGTGGCAGGGAATTATTCTATGGCTACACCTTC.

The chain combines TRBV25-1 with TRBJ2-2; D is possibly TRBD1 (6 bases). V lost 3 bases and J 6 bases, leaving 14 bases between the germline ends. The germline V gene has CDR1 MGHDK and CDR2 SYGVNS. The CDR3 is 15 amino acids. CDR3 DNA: TGTGCCAGCAGTGATTACAGGGAATCCGCCGGGGAGCTGTTTTTT. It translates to CASSDYRESAGELFF.

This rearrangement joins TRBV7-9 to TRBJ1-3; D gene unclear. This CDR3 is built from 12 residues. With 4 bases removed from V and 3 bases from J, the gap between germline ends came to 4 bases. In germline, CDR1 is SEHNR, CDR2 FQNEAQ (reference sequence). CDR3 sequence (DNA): TGTGCCAGCAGCTCAAATGGAAACACCATATATTTT. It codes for CASSSNGNTIYF.

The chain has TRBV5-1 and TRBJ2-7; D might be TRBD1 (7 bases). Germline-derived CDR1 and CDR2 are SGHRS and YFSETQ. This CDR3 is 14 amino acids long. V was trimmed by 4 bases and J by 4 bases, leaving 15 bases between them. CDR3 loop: CASSPYQGGYEQYF. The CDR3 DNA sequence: TGCGCCAGCAGCCCCTATCAGGGGGGATACGAGCAGTACTTC.

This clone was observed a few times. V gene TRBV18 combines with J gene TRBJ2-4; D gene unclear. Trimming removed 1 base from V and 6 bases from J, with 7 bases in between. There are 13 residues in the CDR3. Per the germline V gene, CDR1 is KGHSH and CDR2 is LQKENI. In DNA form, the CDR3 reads TGTGCCAGCTCACCACGGTCAGGAAACATTCAGTACTTC. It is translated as CASSPRSGNIQYF.

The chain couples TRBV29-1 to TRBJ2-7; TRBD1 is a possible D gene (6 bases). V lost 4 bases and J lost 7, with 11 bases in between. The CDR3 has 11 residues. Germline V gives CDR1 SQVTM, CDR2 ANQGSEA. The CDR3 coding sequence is TGCAGCGTTGGCACAGGGTATGAGCAGTACTTC. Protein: CSVGTGYEQYF.

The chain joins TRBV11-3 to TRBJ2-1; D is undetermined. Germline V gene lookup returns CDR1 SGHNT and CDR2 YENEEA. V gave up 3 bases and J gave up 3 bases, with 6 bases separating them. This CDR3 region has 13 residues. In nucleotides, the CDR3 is TGTGCCAGCAGCTTCAGAGGCTACAATGAGCAGTTCTTC. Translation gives CASSFRGYNEQFF.

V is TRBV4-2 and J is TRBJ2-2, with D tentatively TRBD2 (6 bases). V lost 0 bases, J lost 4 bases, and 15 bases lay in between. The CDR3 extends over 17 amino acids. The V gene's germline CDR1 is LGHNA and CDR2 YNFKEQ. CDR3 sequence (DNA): TGTGCCAGCAGCCAAGAGAGGGGCCTAGCGATCACCGGGGAGCTGTTTTTT. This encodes CASSQERGLAITGELFF.

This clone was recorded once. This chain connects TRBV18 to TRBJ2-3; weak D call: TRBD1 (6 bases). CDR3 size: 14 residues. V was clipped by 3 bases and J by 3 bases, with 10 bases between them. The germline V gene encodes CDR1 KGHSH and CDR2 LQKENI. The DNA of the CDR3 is TGTGCCAGCTCACCCAGCAGGGGAACAGATACGCAGTATTTT. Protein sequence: CASSPSRGTDTQYF. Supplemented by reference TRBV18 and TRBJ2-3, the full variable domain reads NAGVMQNPRHLVRRRGQEARLRCSPMKGHSHVYWYRQLPEEGLKFMVYLQKENIIDESGMPKERFSAEFPKEGPSILRIQQVVRGDSAAYFCASSPSRGTDTQYFGPGTRLTVL.

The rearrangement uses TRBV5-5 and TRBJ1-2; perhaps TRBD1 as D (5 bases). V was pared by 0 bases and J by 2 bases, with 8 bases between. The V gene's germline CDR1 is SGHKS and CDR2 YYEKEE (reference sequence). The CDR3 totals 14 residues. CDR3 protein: CASSLEAGNYGYTF. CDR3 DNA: TGTGCCAGCAGCTTGGAGGCAGGGAACTATGGCTACACCTTC.

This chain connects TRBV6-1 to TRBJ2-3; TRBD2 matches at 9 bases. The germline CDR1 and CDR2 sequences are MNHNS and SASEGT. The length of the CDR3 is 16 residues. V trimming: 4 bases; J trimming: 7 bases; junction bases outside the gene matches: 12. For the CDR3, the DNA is TGTGCCAGCAGTGGATCTTTGAGGGCGGGGGGGAATACGCAGTATTTT. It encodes CASSGSLRAGGNTQYF.

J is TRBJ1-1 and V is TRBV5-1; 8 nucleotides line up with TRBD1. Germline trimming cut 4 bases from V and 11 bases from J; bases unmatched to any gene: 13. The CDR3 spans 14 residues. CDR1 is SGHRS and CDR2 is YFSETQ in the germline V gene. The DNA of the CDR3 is TGCGCCAGCAGCATCCGGACAGGGAGGCTTGACGCTTTCTTT. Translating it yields CASSIRTGRLDAFF.

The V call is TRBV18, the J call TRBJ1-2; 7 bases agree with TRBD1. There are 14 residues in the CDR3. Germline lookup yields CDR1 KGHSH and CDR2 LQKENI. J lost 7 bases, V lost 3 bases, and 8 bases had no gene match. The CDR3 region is CASSPQGGIIGYTF. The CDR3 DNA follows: TGTGCCAGCTCACCCCAGGGGGGAATCATTGGCTACACCTTC. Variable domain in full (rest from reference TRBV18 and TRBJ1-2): NAGVMQNPRHLVRRRGQEARLRCSPMKGHSHVYWYRQLPEEGLKFMVYLQKENIIDESGMPKERFSAEFPKEGPSILRIQQVVRGDSAAYFCASSPQGGIIGYTFGSGTRLTVV.

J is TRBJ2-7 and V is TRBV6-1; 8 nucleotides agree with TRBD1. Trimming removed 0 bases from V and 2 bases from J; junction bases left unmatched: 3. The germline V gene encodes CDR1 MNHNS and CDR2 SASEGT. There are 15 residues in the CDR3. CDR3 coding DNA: TGTGCCAGCAGTGAAGCCGCGACAGGGGCCTACGAGCAGTACTTC. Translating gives CASSEAATGAYEQYF.

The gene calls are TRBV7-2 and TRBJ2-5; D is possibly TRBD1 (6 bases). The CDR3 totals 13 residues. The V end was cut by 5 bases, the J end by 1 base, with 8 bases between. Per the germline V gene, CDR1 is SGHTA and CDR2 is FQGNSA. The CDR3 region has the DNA TGTGCCAGCAGCCGAGGGGGCCAAGAGACCCAGTACTTC. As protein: CASSRGGQETQYF.

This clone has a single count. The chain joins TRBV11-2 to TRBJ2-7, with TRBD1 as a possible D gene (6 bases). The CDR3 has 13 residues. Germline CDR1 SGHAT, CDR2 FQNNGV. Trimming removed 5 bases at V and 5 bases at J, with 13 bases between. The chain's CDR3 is CASSLRGPHEQYF. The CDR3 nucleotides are TGTGCCAGCAGCCTCAGGGGCCCCCACGAGCAGTACTTC.

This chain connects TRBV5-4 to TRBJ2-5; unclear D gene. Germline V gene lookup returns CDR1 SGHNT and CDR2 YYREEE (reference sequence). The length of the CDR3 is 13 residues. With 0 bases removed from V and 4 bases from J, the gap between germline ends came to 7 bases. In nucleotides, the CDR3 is TGTGCCAGCAGCTTGGGGGCAGTAGAGACCCAGTACTTC. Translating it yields CASSLGAVETQYF.

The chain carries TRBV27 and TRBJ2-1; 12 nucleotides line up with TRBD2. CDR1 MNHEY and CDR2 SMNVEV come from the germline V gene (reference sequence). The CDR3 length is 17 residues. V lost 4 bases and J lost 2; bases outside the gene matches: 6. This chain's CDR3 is CASSYGLAGSAYNEQFF. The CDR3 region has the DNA TGTGCCAGCAGTTACGGACTAGCGGGATCTGCCTACAATGAGCAGTTCTTC.

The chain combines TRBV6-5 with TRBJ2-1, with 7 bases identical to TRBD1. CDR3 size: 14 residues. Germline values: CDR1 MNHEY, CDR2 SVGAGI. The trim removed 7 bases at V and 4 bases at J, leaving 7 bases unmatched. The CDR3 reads CASNTQGNYNEQFF. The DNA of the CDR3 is TGTGCCAGCAATACACAGGGGAATTACAATGAGCAGTTCTTC.

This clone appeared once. CDR3 sequence (DNA): TGTGCCAGCAGCTTAGATGCCGGGACAGGTCTTGAAAAACTGTTTTTT. It encodes CASSLDAGTGLEKLFF. This rearrangement joins TRBV7-9 to TRBJ1-4, with 8 bases matching TRBD1. The CDR3 is 16 residues long. CDR1 and CDR2 (germline): SEHNR, FQNEAQ (reference sequence). V was pared by 1 base and J by 7 bases, with 8 bases of the junction left unmatched.

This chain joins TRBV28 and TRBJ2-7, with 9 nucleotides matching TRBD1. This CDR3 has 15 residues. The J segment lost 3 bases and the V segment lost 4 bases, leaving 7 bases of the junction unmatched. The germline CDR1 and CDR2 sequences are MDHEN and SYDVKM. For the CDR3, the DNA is TGTGCCAGCAGTTCCGCCGGGACAGGGAACTACGAGCAGTACTTC. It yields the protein CASSSAGTGNYEQYF.

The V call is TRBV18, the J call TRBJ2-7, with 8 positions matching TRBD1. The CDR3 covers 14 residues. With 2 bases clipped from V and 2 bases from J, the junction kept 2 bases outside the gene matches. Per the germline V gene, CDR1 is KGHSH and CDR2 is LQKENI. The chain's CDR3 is CASSPGTGPYEQYF. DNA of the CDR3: TGTGCCAGCTCACCAGGGACAGGACCCTACGAGCAGTACTTC.

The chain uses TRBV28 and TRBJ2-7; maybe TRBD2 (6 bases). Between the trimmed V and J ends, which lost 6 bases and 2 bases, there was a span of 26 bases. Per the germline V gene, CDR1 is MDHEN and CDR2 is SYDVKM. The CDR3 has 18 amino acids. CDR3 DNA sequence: TGTGCCAGCAGCGCCAACAGTTGGGGAGGACTACCGGCCTACGAGCAGTACTTC. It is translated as CASSANSWGGLPAYEQYF.

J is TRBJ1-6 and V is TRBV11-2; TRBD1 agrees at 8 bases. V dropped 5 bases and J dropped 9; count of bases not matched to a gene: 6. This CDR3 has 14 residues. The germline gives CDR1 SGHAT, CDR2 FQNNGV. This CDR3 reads CASSRDRIGSPLHF. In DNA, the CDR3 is TGTGCCAGCAGCCGGGACAGGATTGGTTCACCCCTCCACTTT.

The DNA for the CDR3 is TGTGCCAGCAGTTCCCTGGACATTCTGAGCTCCTACGAGCAGTACTTC. This codes for CASSSLDILSSYEQYF. V is TRBV27 and J is TRBJ2-7, with D maybe TRBD1 (5 bases). Germline V gives CDR1 MNHEY, CDR2 SMNVEV (reference sequence). CDR3 size: 16 residues. V lost 4 bases to trimming and J lost 0 bases, with 16 bases between them.